The rows below give T cell receptor beta chains drawn from one sample of a study. Using its own MiXCR run on the RT-PCR reads, TCRdb lists one record per CDR3 protein. This sample yields about 700,000 distinct CDR3 sequences, of which 14% are seen a single time; 3.6% belongs to the top ten. Sequencing input: memory CD4+ T cells from blood. The receptor set was obtained from a female donor in good health, serving as a healthy control. The CDR3 runs from the conserved cysteine through the conserved F or W. The D gene is left open where the match is weak. Where a row states a size, it is once, few, many or the class of an expanded clone; other rows omit it.

cdr3_aa | cdr3_nt | clone_size | j_call | v_call | d_call
CASSQDLRAFQSEQYF | TGCGCCAGCAGCCAAGATTTGAGGGCCTTCCAGAGCGAGCAGTACTTC | - | TRBJ2-7 | TRBV4-1 | -
CASSQPGQGNYEQYF | TGTGCCAGCAGCCAACCGGGACAGGGGAACTACGAGCAGTACTTC | - | TRBJ2-7 | TRBV4-2 | TRBD1
CASGLTSTSGITDTQYF | TGTGCTAGTGGTTTGACTTCGACTAGCGGGATCACAGATACGCAGTATTTT | - | TRBJ2-3 | TRBV12-5 | TRBD2
CASSLGLGTGSGNTIYF | TGTGCCAGCAGCTTAGGCCTGGGGACAGGGTCTGGAAACACCATATATTTT | few | TRBJ1-3 | TRBV7-2 | TRBD1
CASSPAVWTTYEQYF | TGCGCCAGCAGCCCGGCAGTGTGGACTACCTACGAGCAGTACTTC | - | TRBJ2-7 | TRBV5-1 | -
CASSARVSYGYTF | TGTGCCAGCAGCGCCAGGGTTAGCTATGGCTACACCTTC | - | TRBJ1-2 | TRBV7-2 | -
CAIREEGVNIQYF | TGTGCCATCAGGGAGGAGGGGGTGAACATTCAGTACTTC | many | TRBJ2-4 | TRBV10-3 | -
CSARAGTSSEQYF | TGCAGTGCTAGAGCCGGGACTAGTAGCGAGCAGTACTTC | few | TRBJ2-7 | TRBV20-1 | TRBD2
CASSFGPTGRRYEQYF | TGTGCCAGCAGTTTCGGACCGACAGGGCGGCGGTACGAGCAGTACTTC | few | TRBJ2-7 | TRBV28 | TRBD1
CASSSIGFGQFF | TGTGCCAGCAGCTCTATAGGGTTCGGGCAGTTCTTC | - | TRBJ2-1 | TRBV28 | -
CSVDRENGYTF | TGCAGCGTGGACAGGGAAAATGGCTACACCTTC | - | TRBJ1-2 | TRBV29-1 | TRBD1
CASSYSGTSTDTQYF | TGTGCCAGCAGTTACTCCGGGACTAGCACAGATACGCAGTATTTT | many | TRBJ2-3 | TRBV6-5 | -
CASSLREPFDEQYF | TGTGCCAGCAGTTTAAGAGAGCCCTTCGACGAGCAGTACTTC | many | TRBJ2-7 | TRBV6-5 | -
CASSLTPGGLEAFF | TGCGCCAGCAGCTTGACGCCAGGGGGCCTTGAAGCTTTCTTT | few | TRBJ1-1 | TRBV5-1 | TRBD1
CASTTGGLPEAFF | TGTGCCAGCACGACAGGGGGGTTACCTGAAGCTTTCTTT | - | TRBJ1-1 | TRBV6-2/TRBV6-3 | TRBD1
CSASQTGTNIQYF | TGCAGTGCTTCCCAGACAGGGACGAACATTCAGTACTTC | many | TRBJ2-4 | TRBV20-1 | TRBD1